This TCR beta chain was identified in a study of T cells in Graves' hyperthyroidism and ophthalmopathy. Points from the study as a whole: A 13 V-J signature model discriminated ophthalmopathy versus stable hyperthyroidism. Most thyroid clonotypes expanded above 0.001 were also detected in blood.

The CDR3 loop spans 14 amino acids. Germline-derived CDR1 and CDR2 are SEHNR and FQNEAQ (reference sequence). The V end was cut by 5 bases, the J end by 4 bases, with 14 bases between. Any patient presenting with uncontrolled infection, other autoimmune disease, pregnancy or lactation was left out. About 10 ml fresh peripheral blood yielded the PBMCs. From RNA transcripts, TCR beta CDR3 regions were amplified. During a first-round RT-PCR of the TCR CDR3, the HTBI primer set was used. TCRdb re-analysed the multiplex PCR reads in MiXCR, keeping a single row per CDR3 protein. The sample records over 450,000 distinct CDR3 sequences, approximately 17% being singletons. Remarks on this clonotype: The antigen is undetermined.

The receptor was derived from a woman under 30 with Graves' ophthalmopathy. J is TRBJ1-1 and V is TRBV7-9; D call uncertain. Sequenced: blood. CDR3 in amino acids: CASSPTLGITEAFF. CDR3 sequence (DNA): TGTGCCAGCAGCCCAACCCTCGGTATCACTGAAGCTTTCTTT.